This TCR beta chain was profiled in a study of sequential checkpoint blockade in melanoma. Treatment noted: randomized to nivolumab then ipilimumab (arm A) or the reverse (arm B). Libraries were prepared by immunoSEQ multiplex PCR; TCRdb keeps only in-frame clonotypes and omits some of them. The table shows fewer than 15,000 clones, with around 77% occurring only once. The sequencing used CD8+ T cells sorted from blood (inferred from file names), collected from a patient given nivolumab and ipilimumab in sequence. This clonotype originated in a human patient with melanoma. Some clones in this sample may be carry-over from other donors' samples.

The CDR3 DNA follows: TGTGCCACCAACGAACAGGGTTCTACTGAAGCTTTCTTT. Translation gives CATNEQGSTEAFF. The chain carries TRBV15 and TRBJ1-1, with D perhaps matching TRBD1 (6 bases). The CDR3 is 13 residues long. Trimming removed 7 bases from V and 5 bases from J, with 14 bases in between. Germline CDR1 and CDR2: LNHNV and YYDKDF (reference sequence).